This T cell receptor beta chain was found in a study of T cells in tuberculosis. Study-wide results and limits: Shorter CDR3-alpha in active tuberculosis partly drove smaller distances. Active tuberculosis alpha repertoires lay closer to GMM-specific TCRs than controls'.

Each donor contributed 100,000 or so T cells on average, unsorted. Assay used: immunoSEQ multiplex PCR; TCRdb lists only in-frame clones, some missing. This table holds 35,000 to 55,000 clones, around 94% found once. With respect to this clone: The antigen remains undetermined.

Sequencing was done on a sample of PBMCs. The receptor was isolated from a donor aged 10-29 years with latent tuberculosis or without tuberculosis infection. Some clones in this sample may be carry-over from other donors' samples.

In DNA, the CDR3 is TGTGCCAGCAGTCTGACAGGGCCCCGGGAGCCCCAGCATTTT. As protein: CASSLTGPREPQHF. This chain links TRBV28 with TRBJ1-5, with TRBD1 matching over 7 bases. From germline, CDR1 is MDHEN and CDR2 SYDVKM. The CDR3 spans 14 residues. V lost 5 bases to trimming and J lost 8 bases; unmatched junction nucleotides: 9. Full variable domain (missing parts from reference TRBV28 and TRBJ1-5): DVKVTQSSRYLVKRTGEKVFLECVQDMDHENMFWYRQDPGLGLRLIYFSYDVKMKEKGDIPEGYSVSREKKERFSLILESASTNQTSMYLCASSLTGPREPQHFGDGTRLSIL.